This TCR beta chain is drawn from a study of T-cell memory formation after mild COVID-19. Per germline, CDR1 LGHDT and CDR2 YNNKEL (reference sequence). Trimming took 0 bases from V and 6 from J, leaving 17 bases between them. This CDR3 is built from 16 residues. TCRdb itself ran the 5' RACE reads through MiXCR, one entry per CDR3 protein. The sample yields around 120,000 distinct CDR3 sequences, approximately 15% seen once. The sample taken for sequencing was PBMCs or a T cell subset sorted from them (not recorded which). V gene TRBV3-1 combines with J gene TRBJ1-1; D call uncertain. The source is an adult woman who had mild COVID-19 (a few samples of this study predate the infection). Cell type and time point are not known. CDR3 sequence reads: CASSQDGRLGIAEAFF. CDR3 nucleotide sequence: TGTGCCAGCAGCCAAGACGGCCGGCTCGGGATAGCTGAAGCTTTCTTT. Looking up the rest from reference TRBV3-1 and TRBJ1-1 gives the full variable domain: DTAVSQTPKYLVTQMGNDKSIKCEQNLGHDTMYWYKQDSKKFLKIMFSYNNKELIINETVPNRFSPKSPDKAHLNLHINSLELGDSAVYFCASSQDGRLGIAEAFFGQGTRLTVV.